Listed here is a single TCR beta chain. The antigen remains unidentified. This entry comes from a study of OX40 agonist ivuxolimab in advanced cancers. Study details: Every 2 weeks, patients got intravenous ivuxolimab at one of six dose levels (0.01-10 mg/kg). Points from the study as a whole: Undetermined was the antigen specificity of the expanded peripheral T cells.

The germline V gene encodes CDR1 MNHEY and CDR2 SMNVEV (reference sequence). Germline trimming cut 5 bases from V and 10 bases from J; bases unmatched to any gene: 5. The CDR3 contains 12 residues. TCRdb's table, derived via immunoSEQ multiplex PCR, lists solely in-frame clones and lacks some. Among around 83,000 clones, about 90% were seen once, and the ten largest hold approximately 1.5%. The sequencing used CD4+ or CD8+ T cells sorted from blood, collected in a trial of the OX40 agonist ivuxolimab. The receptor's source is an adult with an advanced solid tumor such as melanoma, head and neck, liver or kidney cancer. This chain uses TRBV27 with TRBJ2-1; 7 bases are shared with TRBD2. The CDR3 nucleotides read TGTGCCAGCAGTCCACTAGCGAGAGAGCAGTTCTTC. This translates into CASSPLAREQFF.